The clone carrying this T cell receptor (beta chain) was detected only a few times. Antigen specificity is unknown. This entry is derived from a study of T cell repertoires in cytomegalovirus infection. Turning to the study itself: HLA-C-restricted CMV epitopes, recently identified, and well-studied HLA-B-restricted ones were used by the study.

Germline lookup yields CDR1 MNHNY and CDR2 SVGAGI (reference sequence). This CDR3 has 14 amino acids. Trimming cost V 7 bases and J 2 bases, with 14 bases left between them. TCRdb itself ran the reads through MiXCR, one entry per CDR3 protein. In the table there are 900,000 to 950,000 distinct CDR3 sequences, around 31% of which are singletons. Study-level results: Summed frequency of shared TCR beta families picked out CMV carriers who also had the relevant HLA.

The specimen was cultured CD8+ T cells from PBMCs, collected from culture after CMV antigen stimulation. J is TRBJ2-5 and V is TRBV6-6; possibly TRBD1 or TRBD2 for D (5 bases each). The receptor was derived from a human donor in good health (CMV status not recorded). Some clones in this sample may be carry-over from other donors' samples. CDR3 residues: CASTEVGEQETQYF. The CDR3 nucleotides are TGTGCCAGCACCGAGGTGGGGGAGCAAGAGACCCAGTACTTC.